This T cell receptor beta chain was identified in a study of shared clonotypes between healthy human individuals. Overall study findings and caveats: Richness estimates generally favored naive over memory subsets.

The CDR3 is 22 amino acids. Germline V CDR1 and CDR2: SGHRS, YFSETQ. The V end was cut by 3 bases, the J end by 4 bases, with 35 bases between. Naivety among CD8 cells was defined by CD45RO negativity and positive CCR7 selection, thereby excluding terminally differentiated effector memory CD45RA+ cells. Here immunoSEQ multiplex PCR was the method, and the copy in TCRdb shows in-frame clones only, minus some. Among about 2.1 million clones, 80% to 95% were seen once, and the ten largest hold more than 1.5%. A single count supports this clone. The antigen is undetermined. The J gene is TRBJ1-5, the V gene TRBV5-1; D not certain. The sample was naive CD8+ T cells from PBMCs. The TCR originated in a man younger than 30 in good health. Some clones in this sample may be carry-over from other donors' samples. In DNA, the CDR3 is TGCGCCAGCAGCTCATACCCGACAAAACCCGATAGCGACCCCGACACTAATCAGCCCCAGCATTTT. Translated, it gives CASSSYPTKPDSDPDTNQPQHF.